A single sample gave rise to the 17 T cell receptor beta chains below, sequenced in a study. TCRdb reprocessed the RT-PCR reads via MiXCR and lists one record per CDR3 protein. The sample contains about 680,000 distinct CDR3 sequences, approximately 15% of which appear only once. Specimen: memory CD4+ T cells from blood. These receptors were taken from a female donor in good health, serving as a healthy control.

The V call is TRBV20-1, the J call TRBJ2-7; D remains unclear. The CDR3 covers 16 residues. Per the germline V gene, CDR1 is DFQATT and CDR2 is SNEGSKA (reference sequence). Between the trimmed V and J ends, which lost 3 bases and 5 bases, there was a span of 23 bases. The CDR3 sequence: CSASIHTVAASDEQYF. The CDR3, as DNA: TGCAGTGCTAGTATTCACACAGTCGCCGCGTCGGACGAGCAGTACTTC.

This clonotype appeared a few times. The gene calls are TRBV6-9 and TRBJ2-7; D perhaps matches TRBD1 (5 bases). CDR1 and CDR2 (germline): MNHGY, SVAAGI. The CDR3 sequence is 14 residues long. V shed 8 bases and J shed 2 bases, with 16 bases lying between them. CDR3 coding DNA: TGTGCCAGCCTCTGGACACCAGTAACCTACGAGCAGTACTTC. Translation gives CASLWTPVTYEQYF.

In its sample, this clonotype was seen a few times. The chain combines TRBV7-2 with TRBJ1-5, with 7 bases matching TRBD1. The V and J ends lost 5 bases and 7 bases, in that order; junction bases with no gene match: 5. The CDR3 length is 13 residues. Germline V gene data show CDR1 as SGHTA and CDR2 as FQGNSA. The CDR3 reads CASSPQGEQPQHF. The CDR3 DNA reads TGTGCCAGCAGCCCTCAGGGGGAACAGCCCCAGCATTTT.

Regarding this clonotype: A read error may explain this, as a much larger clone is one base away. CDR3 sequence: CASSQTGGLSQEAQYF. The CDR3 DNA sequence: TGCGCCAGCAGCCAAACAGGGGGTTTATCCCAAGAGGCCCAGTACTTC. V is TRBV5-1 and J is TRBJ2-5; 8 bases align to TRBD1. The CDR3 has 16 amino acids. The germline CDR1 and CDR2 sequences are SGHRS and YFSETQ.

This clonotype was seen a handful of times. The V call is TRBV7-9, the J call TRBJ2-2; D gene unclear. The CDR3 covers 17 residues. V was trimmed by 6 bases and J by 0 bases, leaving 17 bases between them. Germline-derived CDR1 and CDR2 are SEHNR and FQNEAQ (reference sequence). CDR3 DNA sequence: TGTGCCAGCAGTGGACCCCGGGCGGACGCGAACACCGGGGAGCTGTTTTTT. It codes for CASSGPRADANTGELFF.

The chain combines TRBV27 with TRBJ1-6; D unresolved. Trimming took off 3 bases at V and 0 bases at J, with 12 bases between the two ends. Germline CDR1 reads MNHEY; CDR2 reads SMNVEV (reference sequence). This CDR3 has 17 residues. The CDR3 sequence is CASSFSQTSSYNSPLHF. CDR3 DNA sequence: TGTGCCAGCAGTTTTAGTCAGACCAGCTCCTATAATTCACCCCTCCACTTT.

V gene TRBV5-6 combines with J gene TRBJ2-7; 9 nucleotides line up with TRBD1. This CDR3 has 15 residues. J gave up 5 bases and V 1 base, and 7 bases lay outside the gene matches. Per germline, CDR1 SGHDT and CDR2 YYEEEE. CDR3 DNA: TGTGCCAGCAGCTTGTTCGGGACAGGGTATGACGAGCAGTACTTC. Residues: CASSLFGTGYDEQYF.

On this clonotype itself: The conserved phenylalanine or tryptophan is not found at the CDR3 terminus, so this likely reflects a read error. No DNA is shown, since the ends of the CDR3 on it are uncertain; the CDR3 is the one TCRdb lists. The V gene is TRBV20-1, the J gene TRBJ2-3; the D call in the table, TRBD1, was not verified against the DNA. The length of the CDR3 is 11 amino acids, counting both ends. From germline, CDR1 is DFQATT and CDR2 SNEGSKA (reference sequence). The CDR3 sequence: CSARGDRVFIG.

This clonotype was picked up many times. The chain is built from TRBV6-5 and TRBJ1-6; D ambiguous. The V and J ends lost 11 bases and 5 bases respectively, with 13 bases between them. The germline gives CDR1 MNHEY, CDR2 SVGAGI. The CDR3 contains 13 residues. The CDR3 reads CAAGGGHNSPLHF. For the CDR3, the DNA is TGTGCCGCGGGTGGCGGTCATAATTCACCCCTCCACTTT.

The table lists this clonotype with a few counts. This chain uses TRBV4-1 with TRBJ2-1; D not resolved. The V gene's germline CDR1 is MGHRA and CDR2 YSYEKL. Trimming shortened V by 2 bases and J by 0 bases, and 11 bases separated the two germline ends. The CDR3 sequence is 16 residues long. CDR3 loop: CASSQNLVDSYNEQFF. CDR3 nucleotides: TGCGCCAGCAGCCAAAACCTGGTAGACTCCTACAATGAGCAGTTCTTC.

This clonotype was detected only a few times. The chain carries TRBV27 and TRBJ2-2, with a possible D match to TRBD1 (5 bases). The V end lost 6 bases, the J end lost 7 bases, and 15 bases lay between the germline ends. The CDR3 totals 14 residues. Germline V CDR1 and CDR2: MNHEY, SMNVEV (reference sequence). The CDR3 DNA reads as TGTGCCAGCAGAAAAGCCCAGGGTATCGGGGAGCTGTTTTTT. This encodes CASRKAQGIGELFF.

Many counts were recorded for this clonotype. V and J are TRBV5-1 and TRBJ1-1; 8 bases match TRBD1. Trimming took 2 bases from V and 5 from J; bases not matched to a gene: 8. The germline V gene has CDR1 SGHRS and CDR2 YFSETQ. This CDR3 is built from 15 residues. Here the CDR3 reads CASSLYEQGETEAFF. DNA for the CDR3: TGCGCCAGCAGCTTATACGAACAGGGGGAGACTGAAGCTTTCTTT. Filled out from reference TRBV5-1 and TRBJ1-1, the complete variable domain reads KAGVTQTPRYLIKTRGQQVTLSCSPISGHRSVSWYQQTPGQGLQFLFEYFSETQRNKGNFPGRFSGRQFSNSRSEMNVSTLELGDSALYLCASSLYEQGETEAFFGQGTRLTVV.

This clonotype occurred a few times. CDR3 protein: CSARDGIGTSNEQFF. CDR3 in DNA: TGCAGTGCTAGAGATGGAATCGGGACTTCAAATGAGCAGTTCTTC. The rearrangement uses TRBV20-1 and TRBJ2-1, with D tentatively TRBD2 (6 bases). Germline CDR1 reads DFQATT; CDR2 reads SNEGSKA (reference sequence). V lost 0 bases to trimming and J lost 7 bases, with 16 bases between them. This CDR3 region has 15 residues.

This chain links TRBV5-1 with TRBJ2-1; TRBD1 agrees at 7 bases. Germline V gives CDR1 SGHRS, CDR2 YFSETQ. With V trimmed by 4 bases and J by 9 bases, 7 bases remained unmatched. The CDR3 runs to 13 residues. The CDR3 here is CASSPGTDTEQFF. The CDR3 nucleotides are TGCGCCAGCAGCCCCGGGACAGACACTGAGCAGTTCTTC.

This rearrangement joins TRBV5-5 to TRBJ2-7; D is unclear. Germline V gene sequence: CDR1 SGHKS, CDR2 YYEKEE (reference sequence). V lost 4 bases and J lost 1, with 12 bases in between. The length of the CDR3 is 14 residues. CDR3 in amino acids: CASSPHTNSYEQYF. In nucleotides, the CDR3 is TGTGCCAGCAGCCCCCACACCAATTCCTACGAGCAGTACTTC.

Only a few counts were recorded for this clonotype. This rearrangement joins TRBV12-3 or TRBV12-4 to TRBJ1-2; no firm D call. V was trimmed by 3 bases and J by 8 bases, leaving 10 bases between them. The CDR3 covers 12 residues. The CDR3 here is CASSFSQAGYTF. CDR3 nucleotides: TGTGCCAGCAGTTTTTCGCAGGCGGGCTACACCTTC.

This chain links TRBV20-1 with TRBJ2-5; no reliable D call. V was trimmed by 0 bases and J by 2 bases, leaving 10 bases between them. Per germline, CDR1 DFQATT and CDR2 SNEGSKA (reference sequence). The CDR3 extends over 14 amino acids. This CDR3 is CSARDVGNQETQYF. CDR3 bases: TGCAGTGCTAGAGATGTAGGGAATCAAGAGACCCAGTACTTC.